This is a list of T cell receptor beta chains from one sample in a study of shared clonotypes between healthy human individuals. The method was immunoSEQ multiplex PCR; TCRdb's version includes in-frame clones alone and lacks a portion of them. The sample carries 450,000 to 500,000 clones, over 60% recorded once. The sample was PBMCs. The receptors stem from a woman in her thirties or forties in good health. Some clones in this sample may be carry-over from other donors' samples. The CDR3 runs from the conserved cysteine through the conserved F or W. The D gene is left open where the match is weak. Clone sizes are given selectively: once, few, many, or a class where the clone is expanded.

V	D	size	J	CDR3	DNA
TRBV19	NA	NA	TRBJ2-3	CASSIVHATDTQYF	TGTGCCAGTAGTATAGTGCACGCCACAGATACGCAGTATTTT
TRBV2	NA	NA	TRBJ2-5	CASSDSFETQYF	TGTGCCAGCAGTGATAGTTTTGAGACCCAGTACTTC
TRBV5-1	TRBD2	NA	TRBJ2-5	CASSLSPSGGGETQYF	TGCGCCAGCAGCTTGTCCCCTAGCGGGGGTGGGGAGACCCAGTACTTC
TRBV11-2	TRBD2	NA	TRBJ2-7	CASSLVGTSGSEQYF	TGTGCCAGCAGCTTAGTGGGGACTAGCGGGAGCGAGCAGTACTTC
TRBV2	TRBD2	NA	TRBJ2-1	CASSKGLAGEQFF	TGTGCCAGCAGTAAGGGACTAGCGGGTGAGCAGTTCTTC
TRBV28	TRBD2	NA	TRBJ2-1	CASSKLAGTYNEQFF	TGTGCCAGCAGTAAACTAGCGGGAACCTACAATGAGCAGTTCTTC
TRBV7-9	TRBD1	NA	TRBJ2-7	CASTFGDSSYEQYF	TGTGCCAGCACCTTCGGGGACAGCTCCTACGAGCAGTACTTC
TRBV6-5	NA	few	TRBJ1-4	CASSYSRNEKLFF	TGTGCCAGCAGTTACAGCAGAAATGAAAAACTGTTTTTT
TRBV9	TRBD2	NA	TRBJ2-1	CASSVGGSGRNYNEQFF	TGTGCCAGCAGCGTAGGGGGTAGCGGGAGGAATTACAATGAGCAGTTCTTC
TRBV4-2	NA	NA	TRBJ2-7	CASGQVGGTTYEQYF	TGTGCCAGCGGCCAAGTTGGGGGGACGACGTACGAGCAGTACTTC
TRBV11-1	NA	once	TRBJ2-7	CASSRAGQTYEQYF	TGTGCCAGCAGCCGCGCGGGACAGACCTACGAGCAGTACTTC
TRBV7-3	NA	NA	TRBJ2-7	CASSLSAGFDEQYF	TGTGCCAGCAGCTTATCGGCAGGGTTCGACGAGCAGTACTTC
TRBV5-4	TRBD2	NA	TRBJ2-1	CASSWELAGGSDEQFF	TGTGCCAGCAGTTGGGAACTAGCGGGAGGATCTGATGAGCAGTTCTTC
TRBV11-2	NA	NA	TRBJ2-3	CASTLDSLGTDTQYF	TGTGCCAGCACCCTGGACAGTCTGGGTACAGATACGCAGTATTTT
TRBV28	NA	NA	TRBJ1-4	CASSLDEKLFF	TGTGCCAGCAGCTTGGACGAAAAACTGTTTTTT
TRBV6-5	TRBD2	NA	TRBJ2-7	CASKEREVYEQYF	TGTGCCAGTAAGGAGCGGGAGGTCTACGAGCAGTACTTC
TRBV2	NA	NA	TRBJ2-5	CASRPHRGLGETQYF	TGTGCCAGCAGACCTCACCGGGGGCTAGGGGAGACCCAGTACTTC
TRBV28	NA	NA	TRBJ1-5	CATRGSGESPGNQPQHF	TGTGCCACCCGGGGCAGTGGAGAAAGTCCCGGCAATCAGCCCCAGCATTTT
TRBV6-1	NA	many	TRBJ1-2	CASRETANYGYTF	TGTGCCAGCAGGGAGACAGCAAACTATGGCTACACCTTC
TRBV23-1	NA	NA	TRBJ1-5	CASSHNPKGRPQHF	TGCGCCAGCAGTCATAACCCCAAGGGGCGGCCCCAGCATTTT
TRBV7-3	NA	NA	TRBJ2-5	CASSLTPQEETQYF	TGTGCCAGCAGCTTAACGCCCCAGGAAGAGACCCAGTACTTC
TRBV30	NA	NA	TRBJ2-7	CAWSPFEMGVLAEGGPYEQYF	TGTGCCTGGAGTCCCTTCGAAATGGGGGTTTTAGCGGAGGGTGGCCCCTACGAGCAGTACTTC
TRBV15	NA	NA	TRBJ2-5	CATSRDLGTGGAAQYF	TGTGCCACCAGCAGAGATCTCGGGACGGGCGGAGCGGCCCAGTACTTC
TRBV4-1	NA	NA	TRBJ2-4	CASSPKGGTKNIQYF	TGCGCCAGCAGCCCAAAAGGAGGAACCAAAAACATTCAGTACTTC
TRBV7-2	NA	NA	TRBJ2-2	CASSSQTRRNTGELFF	TGTGCCAGCAGCTCACAGACTAGGAGGAACACCGGGGAGCTGTTTTTT
TRBV2	NA	few	TRBJ1-4	CASVRQTQNEKLFF	TGTGCCAGCGTACGACAGACTCAGAATGAAAAACTGTTTTTT
TRBV6-5	TRBD1	few	TRBJ1-1	CASREQGLYTEAFF	TGTGCCAGCAGAGAACAGGGGTTGTACACTGAAGCTTTCTTT
TRBV15	TRBD2	NA	TRBJ2-7	CATSRDASGSYEQYF	TGTGCCACCAGCAGAGACGCTAGCGGGAGCTACGAGCAGTACTTC
TRBV6-5	NA	NA	TRBJ2-7	CASSYTAASYEQYF	TGTGCCAGCAGTTACACCGCCGCCTCCTACGAGCAGTACTTC
TRBV27	TRBD2	NA	TRBJ2-2	CASSPIAGWDTGELFF	TGTGCCAGCAGTCCAATAGCGGGATGGGACACCGGGGAGCTGTTTTTT
TRBV7-2	NA	NA	TRBJ2-2	CASSLGLVNTGELFF	TGTGCCAGCAGCCTAGGACTGGTTAACACCGGGGAGCTGTTTTTT
TRBV28	NA	once	TRBJ1-1	CASSSPRRGFMNTEAFF	TGTGCCAGCAGTTCCCCGAGGAGGGGGTTCATGAACACTGAAGCTTTCTTT
TRBV4-3	NA	many	TRBJ2-1	CASTQGVGPYNEQFF	TGCGCCAGCACCCAAGGGGTGGGACCCTACAATGAGCAGTTCTTC
TRBV5-1	NA	NA	TRBJ2-7	CASREGGGTLYEQYF	TGCGCCAGCAGGGAGGGCGGCGGGACACTCTACGAGCAGTACTTC
TRBV5-8	TRBD2	NA	TRBJ2-3	CASSHGTIADTQYF	TGTGCCAGCAGCCACGGGACTATCGCAGATACGCAGTATTTT
TRBV4-1	NA	NA	TRBJ1-5	CASSQRWAGAKGNQPQHF	TGCGCCAGCAGCCAAAGGTGGGCGGGGGCGAAGGGCAATCAGCCCCAGCATTTT
TRBV6-5	NA	many	TRBJ1-1	CASSYSGFTEAFF	TGTGCCAGCAGTTACTCAGGTTTCACTGAAGCTTTCTTT
TRBV9	NA	NA	TRBJ2-6	CASSVAGSSGANVLTF	TGTGCCAGCAGCGTAGCGGGTTCCTCTGGGGCCAACGTCCTGACTTTC
TRBV4-1	NA	few	TRBJ2-7	CASSQGQGINEQYF	TGCGCCAGCAGCCAAGGTCAGGGAATCAACGAGCAGTACTTC
TRBV4-3	NA	NA	TRBJ1-3	CASSQDLTGNWDTIYF	TGCGCCAGCAGCCAAGATCTCACAGGGAATTGGGACACCATATATTTT
TRBV27	NA	NA	TRBJ1-4	CASSFAKANEKLFF	TGTGCCAGCAGTTTTGCCAAGGCTAATGAAAAACTGTTTTTT
TRBV21-1	NA	NA	TRBJ2-1	CASSKGRGTSEYNEQFF	TGTGCCAGCAGCAAAGGCAGAGGGACTAGCGAGTACAATGAGCAGTTCTTC
TRBV6-1	NA	NA	TRBJ2-7	CASSETVRGVYEQYF	TGTGCCAGCAGTGAGACAGTAAGAGGGGTCTACGAGCAGTACTTC
TRBV15	NA	NA	TRBJ2-2	CATSRSFTRGAGELFF	TGTGCCACCAGCAGATCTTTTACTAGGGGGGCCGGGGAGCTGTTTTTT
TRBV5-5	TRBD1	NA	TRBJ2-7	CASTPGQIYEQYF	TGTGCCAGCACTCCGGGACAGATCTACGAGCAGTACTTC
TRBV5-1	TRBD1	once	TRBJ2-7	CASSISTGAPHGEQYF	TGCGCCAGCAGCATATCGACAGGGGCTCCCCATGGCGAGCAGTACTTC
TRBV2	NA	NA	TRBJ1-5	CASSARLNQPQHF	TGTGCCAGCAGTGCTCGCCTCAATCAGCCCCAGCATTTT
TRBV14	NA	NA	TRBJ2-5	CASSQATSQETQYF	TGTGCCAGCAGCCAAGCAACCAGTCAAGAGACCCAGTACTTC
TRBV28	TRBD1	NA	TRBJ1-2	CASSTSRTGRPYGYTF	TGTGCCAGCAGTACCTCGCGGACAGGCCGCCCCTATGGCTACACCTTC
TRBV7-9	TRBD2	NA	TRBJ2-5	CASSLAELAGETQYF	TGTGCCAGCAGCTTAGCGGAGCTAGCGGGAGAGACCCAGTACTTC
TRBV9	NA	NA	TRBJ1-2	CASSVSGRGGYTF	TGTGCCAGCAGCGTATCAGGGAGGGGCGGCTACACCTTC
TRBV29-1	TRBD1	few	TRBJ2-1	CSVLRDRETNEQFF	TGCAGCGTTCTCCGGGACAGGGAGACCAATGAGCAGTTCTTC
TRBV7-9	TRBD1	NA	TRBJ2-7	CASSLGGQGYEQYF	TGTGCCAGCAGCTTAGGGGGACAGGGCTACGAGCAGTACTTC
TRBV27	NA	NA	TRBJ1-1	CASSLGQSTEAFF	TGTGCCAGCAGTTTAGGGCAAAGCACTGAAGCTTTCTTT
TRBV27	NA	NA	TRBJ2-2	CASSLYAGRNGELFF	TGTGCCAGCAGTTTATACGCAGGGAGGAACGGGGAGCTGTTTTTT
TRBV11-2	TRBD1	NA	TRBJ2-1	CASSWTGSNEQFF	TGTGCCAGCAGCTGGACAGGGAGCAATGAGCAGTTCTTC
TRBV5-4	NA	NA	TRBJ2-3	CASSPQVQTDTQYF	TGTGCCAGCAGCCCCCAAGTGCAGACAGATACGCAGTATTTT
TRBV18	NA	few	TRBJ1-1	CASSPGPRTEAFF	TGTGCCAGCTCACCGGGACCCAGGACTGAAGCTTTCTTT
TRBV28	NA	NA	TRBJ1-1	CASTRAETEAFF	TGTGCCAGCACCAGAGCGGAGACTGAAGCTTTCTTT
TRBV4-2	NA	NA	TRBJ2-7	CASSQELGTSYEQYF	TGTGCCAGCAGCCAAGAACTAGGAACGTCCTACGAGCAGTACTTC